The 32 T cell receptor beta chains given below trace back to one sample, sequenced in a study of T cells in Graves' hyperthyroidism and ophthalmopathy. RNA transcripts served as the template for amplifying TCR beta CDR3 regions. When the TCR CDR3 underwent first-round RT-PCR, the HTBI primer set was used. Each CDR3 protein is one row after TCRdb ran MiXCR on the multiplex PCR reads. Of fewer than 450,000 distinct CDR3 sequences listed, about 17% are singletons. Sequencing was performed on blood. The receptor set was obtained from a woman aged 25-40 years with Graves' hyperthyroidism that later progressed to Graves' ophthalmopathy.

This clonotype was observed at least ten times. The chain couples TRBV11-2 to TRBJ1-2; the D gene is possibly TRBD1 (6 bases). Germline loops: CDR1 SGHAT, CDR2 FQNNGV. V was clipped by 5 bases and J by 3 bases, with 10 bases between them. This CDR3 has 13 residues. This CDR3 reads CASSQDSYYGYTF. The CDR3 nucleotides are TGTGCCAGCAGCCAGGACAGCTACTATGGCTACACCTTC. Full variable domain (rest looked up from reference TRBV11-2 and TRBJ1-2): EAGVAQSPRYKIIEKRQSVAFWCNPISGHATLYWYQQILGQGPKLLIQFQNNGVVDDSQLPKDRFSAERLKGVDSTLKIQPAKLEDSAVYLCASSQDSYYGYTFGSGTRLTVV.

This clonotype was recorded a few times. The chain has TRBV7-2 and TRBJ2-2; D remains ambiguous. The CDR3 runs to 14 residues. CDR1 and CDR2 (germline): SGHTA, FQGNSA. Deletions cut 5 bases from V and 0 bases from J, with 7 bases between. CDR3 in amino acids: CASSQIPNTGELFF. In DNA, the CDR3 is TGTGCCAGCAGCCAGATCCCGAACACCGGGGAGCTGTTTTTT.

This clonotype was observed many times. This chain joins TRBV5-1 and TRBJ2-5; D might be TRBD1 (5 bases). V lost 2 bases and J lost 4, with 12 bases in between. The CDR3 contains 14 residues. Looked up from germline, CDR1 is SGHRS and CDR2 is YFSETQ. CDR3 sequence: CASSFGQGRETQYF. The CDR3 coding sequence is TGCGCCAGCAGCTTTGGCCAGGGTAGAGAGACCCAGTACTTC.

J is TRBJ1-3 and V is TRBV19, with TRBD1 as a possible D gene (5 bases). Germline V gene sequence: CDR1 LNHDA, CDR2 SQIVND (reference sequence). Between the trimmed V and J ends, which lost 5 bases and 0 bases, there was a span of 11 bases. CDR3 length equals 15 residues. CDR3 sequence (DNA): TGTGCCAGTAGTGACGGACACATCTCTGGAAACACCATATATTTT. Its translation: CASSDGHISGNTIYF.

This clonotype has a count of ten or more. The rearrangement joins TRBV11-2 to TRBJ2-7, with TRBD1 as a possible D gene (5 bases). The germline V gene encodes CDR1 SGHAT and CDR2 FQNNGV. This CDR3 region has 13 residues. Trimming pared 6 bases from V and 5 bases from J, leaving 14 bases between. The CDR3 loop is CASSFRVQDEQYF. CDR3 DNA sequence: TGTGCCAGCAGTTTCAGGGTTCAGGACGAGCAGTACTTC.

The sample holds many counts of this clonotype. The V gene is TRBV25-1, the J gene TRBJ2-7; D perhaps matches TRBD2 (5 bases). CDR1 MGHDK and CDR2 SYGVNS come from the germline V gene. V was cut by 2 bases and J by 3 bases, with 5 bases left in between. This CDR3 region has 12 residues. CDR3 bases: TGTGCCAGCAGTGAAGGACTCTACGAGCAGTACTTC. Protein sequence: CASSEGLYEQYF.

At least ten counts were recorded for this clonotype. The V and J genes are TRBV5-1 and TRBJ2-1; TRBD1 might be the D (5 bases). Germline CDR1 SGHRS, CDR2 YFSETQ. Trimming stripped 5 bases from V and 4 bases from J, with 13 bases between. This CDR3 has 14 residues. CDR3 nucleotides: TGCGCCAGCAGGGCCTTAGGGGAATACAATGAGCAGTTCTTC. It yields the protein CASRALGEYNEQFF.

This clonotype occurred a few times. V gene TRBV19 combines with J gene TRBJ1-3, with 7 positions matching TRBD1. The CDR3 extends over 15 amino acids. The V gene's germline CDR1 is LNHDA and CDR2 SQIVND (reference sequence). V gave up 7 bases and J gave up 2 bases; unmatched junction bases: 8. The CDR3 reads CASTHPGQPGNTIYF. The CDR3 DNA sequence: TGTGCCAGTACCCACCCGGGACAGCCTGGAAACACCATATATTTT.

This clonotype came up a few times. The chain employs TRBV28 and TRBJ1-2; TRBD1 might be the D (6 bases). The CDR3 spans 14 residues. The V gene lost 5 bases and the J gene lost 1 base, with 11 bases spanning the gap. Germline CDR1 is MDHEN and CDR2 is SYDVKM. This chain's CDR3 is CASSLGQSNYGYTF. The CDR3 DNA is TGTGCCAGCAGTCTTGGACAGAGTAACTATGGCTACACCTTC.

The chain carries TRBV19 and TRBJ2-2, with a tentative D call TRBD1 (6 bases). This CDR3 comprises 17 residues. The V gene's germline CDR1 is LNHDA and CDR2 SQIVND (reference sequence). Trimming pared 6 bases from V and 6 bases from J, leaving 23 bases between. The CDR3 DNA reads TGTGCCAGTAGCCCCCACCGGGACATTGCACGGCCCGGGGAGCTGTTTTTT. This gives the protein CASSPHRDIARPGELFF.

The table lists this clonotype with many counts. The CDR3 loop is CASSHRAGDEQYF. The CDR3 DNA reads TGTGCCAGCAGCCACCGGGCGGGGGACGAGCAGTACTTC. J is TRBJ2-7 and V is TRBV3-1; 7 nucleotides line up with TRBD2. V lost 3 bases and J lost 5; bases outside the gene matches: 4. The CDR3 covers 13 residues. The V gene's germline CDR1 is LGHDT and CDR2 YNNKEL (reference sequence).

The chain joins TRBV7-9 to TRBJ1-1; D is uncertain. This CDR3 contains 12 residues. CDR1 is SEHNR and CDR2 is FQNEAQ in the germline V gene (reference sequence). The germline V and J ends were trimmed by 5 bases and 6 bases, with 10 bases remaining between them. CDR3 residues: CASSQRWSEAFF. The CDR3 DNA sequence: TGTGCCAGCAGCCAAAGGTGGTCTGAAGCTTTCTTT.

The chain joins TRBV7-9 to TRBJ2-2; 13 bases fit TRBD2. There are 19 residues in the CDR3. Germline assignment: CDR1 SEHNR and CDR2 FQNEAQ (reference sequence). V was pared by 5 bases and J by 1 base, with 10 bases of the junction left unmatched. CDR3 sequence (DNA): TGTGCCAGCAGCCCAAATCCGGGACTAGCGGGGATGAACACCGGGGAGCTGTTTTTT. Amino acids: CASSPNPGLAGMNTGELFF. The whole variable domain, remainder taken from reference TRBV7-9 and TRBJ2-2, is DTGVSQNPRHKITKRGQNVTFRCDPISEHNRLYWYRQTLGQGPEFLTYFQNEAQLEKSRLLSDRFSAERPKGSFSTLEIQRTEQGDSAMYLCASSPNPGLAGMNTGELFFGEGSRLTVL.

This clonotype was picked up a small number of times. This CDR3 is CASSQDSSERHAFYEQYF. The CDR3 region has the DNA TGCGCCAGCAGCCAAGATTCTTCCGAGCGGCACGCCTTTTACGAGCAGTACTTC. The chain is built from TRBV4-1 and TRBJ2-7, with a weak D call TRBD2 (5 bases). CDR1 is MGHRA and CDR2 is YSYEKL in the germline V gene. V lost 0 bases and J lost 4, with 22 bases in between. This CDR3 is 18 amino acids long.

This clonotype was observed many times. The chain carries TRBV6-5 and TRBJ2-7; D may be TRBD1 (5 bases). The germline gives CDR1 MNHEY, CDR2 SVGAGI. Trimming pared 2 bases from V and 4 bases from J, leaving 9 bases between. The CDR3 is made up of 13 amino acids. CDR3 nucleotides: TGTGCCAGCAGTTACCTCAGGGTTTACGAGCAGTACTTC. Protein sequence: CASSYLRVYEQYF.

The CDR3 DNA follows: TGTGCCAGCAGCTTGAGGCAACCCTACGAGCAGTACTTC. Its protein is CASSLRQPYEQYF. The chain couples TRBV11-3 to TRBJ2-7; D gene unclear. Germline V lookup: CDR1 SGHNT, CDR2 YENEEA. This CDR3 has 13 amino acids. V was cut by 3 bases and J by 2 bases, with 8 bases left in between.

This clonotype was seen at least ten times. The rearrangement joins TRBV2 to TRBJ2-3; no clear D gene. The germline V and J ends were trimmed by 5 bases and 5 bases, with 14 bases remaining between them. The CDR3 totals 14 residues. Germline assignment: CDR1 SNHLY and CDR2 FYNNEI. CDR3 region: CASSSDSRGDTQYF. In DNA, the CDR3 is TGTGCCAGCAGTTCTGACTCCCGTGGAGATACGCAGTATTTT.

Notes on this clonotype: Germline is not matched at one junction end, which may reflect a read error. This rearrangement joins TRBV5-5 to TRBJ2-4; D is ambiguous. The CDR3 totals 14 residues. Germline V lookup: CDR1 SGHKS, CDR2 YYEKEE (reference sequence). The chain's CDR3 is CASILAAVKNIQYF. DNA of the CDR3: TGTGCCAGCATCTTGGCGGCCGTCAAAAACATTCAGTACTTC.

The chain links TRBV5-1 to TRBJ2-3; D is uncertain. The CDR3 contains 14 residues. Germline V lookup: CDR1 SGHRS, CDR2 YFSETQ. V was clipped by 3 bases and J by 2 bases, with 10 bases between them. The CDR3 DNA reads TGCGCCAGCAGCTCCGACTTCCCCACAGATACGCAGTATTTT. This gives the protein CASSSDFPTDTQYF.

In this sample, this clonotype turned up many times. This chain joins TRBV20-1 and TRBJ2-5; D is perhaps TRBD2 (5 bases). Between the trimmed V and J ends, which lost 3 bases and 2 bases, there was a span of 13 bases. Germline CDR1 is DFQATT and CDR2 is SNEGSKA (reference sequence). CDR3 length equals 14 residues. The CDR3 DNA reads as TGCAGTGCTAGTAAGGCGGGCCTACAAGAGACCCAGTACTTC. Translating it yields CSASKAGLQETQYF.

CDR3 sequence: CASSSTERRQPGQGTDTQYF. In nucleotides, the CDR3 is TGTGCCAGCAGCTCGACCGAAAGAAGACAACCGGGACAGGGCACAGATACGCAGTATTTT. This sequence joins TRBV7-9 and TRBJ2-3; 8 positions match TRBD1. The CDR3 consists of 20 residues. Germline values: CDR1 SEHNR, CDR2 FQNEAQ (reference sequence). V lost 4 bases to trimming and J lost 1 base; unmatched junction nucleotides: 19.

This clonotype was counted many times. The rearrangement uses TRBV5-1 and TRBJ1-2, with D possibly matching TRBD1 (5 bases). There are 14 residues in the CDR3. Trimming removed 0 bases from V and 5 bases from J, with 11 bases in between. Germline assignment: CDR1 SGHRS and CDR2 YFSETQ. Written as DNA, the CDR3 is TGCGCCAGCAGCTTGGCGGCAGAGGGGTATGGCTACACCTTC. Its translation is CASSLAAEGYGYTF.

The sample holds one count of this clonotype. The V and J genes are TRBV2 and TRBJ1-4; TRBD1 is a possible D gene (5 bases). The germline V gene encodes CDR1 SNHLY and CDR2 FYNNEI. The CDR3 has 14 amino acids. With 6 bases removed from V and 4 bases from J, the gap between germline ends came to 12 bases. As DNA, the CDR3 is TGTGCCAGCAGGGGGACGACGGTTAATGAAAAACTGTTTTTT. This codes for CASRGTTVNEKLFF. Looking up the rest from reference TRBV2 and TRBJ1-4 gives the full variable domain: EPEVTQTPSHQVTQMGQEVILRCVPISNHLYFYWYRQILGQKVEFLVSFYNNEISEKSEIFDDQFSVERPDGSNFTLKIRSTKLEDSAMYFCASRGTTVNEKLFFGSGTQLSVL.

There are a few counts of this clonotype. The DNA of the CDR3 is TGCGCCAGCAGCCAACCCGGGACGGTTAATGAAAAACTGTTTTTT. Translating it yields CASSQPGTVNEKLFF. The rearrangement uses TRBV4-1 and TRBJ1-4; D is possibly TRBD1 (5 bases). V was pared by 2 bases and J by 4 bases, with 11 bases between. The CDR3 has 15 amino acids. The V gene's germline CDR1 is MGHRA and CDR2 YSYEKL.

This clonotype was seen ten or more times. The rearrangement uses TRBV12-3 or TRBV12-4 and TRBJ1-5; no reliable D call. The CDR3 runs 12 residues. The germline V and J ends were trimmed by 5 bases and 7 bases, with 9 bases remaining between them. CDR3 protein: CASSGVWQPQHF. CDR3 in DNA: TGTGCCAGCAGTGGGGTGTGGCAGCCCCAGCATTTT.

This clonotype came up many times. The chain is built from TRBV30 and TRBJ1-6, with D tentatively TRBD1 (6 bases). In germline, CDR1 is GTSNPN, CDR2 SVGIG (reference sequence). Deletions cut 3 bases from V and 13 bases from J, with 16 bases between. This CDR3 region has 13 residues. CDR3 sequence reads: CAWSRGGLWPLHF. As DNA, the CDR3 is TGTGCCTGGAGCCGAGGGGGTCTTTGGCCCCTCCACTTT.

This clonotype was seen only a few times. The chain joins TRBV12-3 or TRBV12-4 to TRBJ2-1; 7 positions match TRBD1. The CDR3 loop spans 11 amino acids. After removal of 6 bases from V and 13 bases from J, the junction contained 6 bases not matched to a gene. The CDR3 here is CASRARDSQFF. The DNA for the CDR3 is TGTGCCAGCAGAGCGAGGGACAGTCAGTTCTTC.

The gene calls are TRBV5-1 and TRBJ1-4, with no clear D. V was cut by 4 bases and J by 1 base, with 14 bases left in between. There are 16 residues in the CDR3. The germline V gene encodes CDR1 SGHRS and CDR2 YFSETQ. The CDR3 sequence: CASSLPTGRTNEKLFF. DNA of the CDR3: TGCGCCAGCAGCCTACCCACCGGAAGAACTAATGAAAAACTGTTTTTT.

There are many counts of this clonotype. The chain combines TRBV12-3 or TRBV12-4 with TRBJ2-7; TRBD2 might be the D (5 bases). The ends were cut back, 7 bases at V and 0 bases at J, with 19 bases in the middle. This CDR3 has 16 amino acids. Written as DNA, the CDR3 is TGTGCCAGCACCTCCTGGGAGCGAACTAGCTCCTACGAGCAGTACTTC. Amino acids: CASTSWERTSSYEQYF.

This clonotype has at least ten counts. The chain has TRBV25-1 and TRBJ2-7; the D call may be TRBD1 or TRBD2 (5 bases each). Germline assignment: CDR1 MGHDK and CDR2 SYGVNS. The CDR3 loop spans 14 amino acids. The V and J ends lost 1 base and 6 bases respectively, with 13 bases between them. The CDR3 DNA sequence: TGTGCCAGCAGTGAATTGATCTCAGGGACCGAGCAGTACTTC. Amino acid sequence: CASSELISGTEQYF.

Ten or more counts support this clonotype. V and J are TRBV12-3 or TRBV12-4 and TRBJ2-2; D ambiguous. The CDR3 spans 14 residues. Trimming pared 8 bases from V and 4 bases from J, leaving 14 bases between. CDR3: CASGRSGPTGELFF. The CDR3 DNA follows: TGTGCCAGCGGGCGATCGGGCCCCACCGGGGAGCTGTTTTTT.

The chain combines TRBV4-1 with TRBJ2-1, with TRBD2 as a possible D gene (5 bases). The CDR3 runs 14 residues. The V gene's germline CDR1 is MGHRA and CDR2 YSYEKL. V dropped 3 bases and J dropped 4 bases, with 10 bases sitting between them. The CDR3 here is CASSQPAEYNEQFF. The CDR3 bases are TGCGCCAGCAGCCAGCCAGCGGAGTACAATGAGCAGTTCTTC.